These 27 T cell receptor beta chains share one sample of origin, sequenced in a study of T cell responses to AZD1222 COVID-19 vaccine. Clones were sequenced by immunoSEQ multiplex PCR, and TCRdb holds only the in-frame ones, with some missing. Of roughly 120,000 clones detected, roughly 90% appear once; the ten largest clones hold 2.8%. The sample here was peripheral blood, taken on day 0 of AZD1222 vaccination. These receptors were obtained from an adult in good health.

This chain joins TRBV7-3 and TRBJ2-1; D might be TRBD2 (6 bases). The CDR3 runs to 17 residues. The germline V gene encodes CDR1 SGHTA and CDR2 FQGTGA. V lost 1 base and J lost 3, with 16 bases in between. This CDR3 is CASSLRPGRDLYNEQFF. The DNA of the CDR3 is TGTGCCAGCAGCTTAAGACCTGGGCGGGACCTCTACAATGAGCAGTTCTTC.

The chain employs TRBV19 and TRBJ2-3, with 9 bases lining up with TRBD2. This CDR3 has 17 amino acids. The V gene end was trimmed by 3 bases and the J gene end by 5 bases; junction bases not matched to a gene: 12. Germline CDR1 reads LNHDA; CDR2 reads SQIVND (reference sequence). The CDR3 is CASSIPRGSGSGDTQYF. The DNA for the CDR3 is TGTGCCAGTAGTATCCCGCGGGGTAGCGGGAGCGGAGATACGCAGTATTTT.

The CDR3, as DNA: TGCAGTGCTGTATATGGCTACACCTTC. Protein product: CSAVYGYTF. The chain uses TRBV20-1 and TRBJ1-2; D is undetermined. The CDR3 has 9 amino acids. Between the trimmed V and J ends, which lost 5 bases and 5 bases, there was a span of 3 bases. Germline CDR1 DFQATT, CDR2 SNEGSKA (reference sequence).

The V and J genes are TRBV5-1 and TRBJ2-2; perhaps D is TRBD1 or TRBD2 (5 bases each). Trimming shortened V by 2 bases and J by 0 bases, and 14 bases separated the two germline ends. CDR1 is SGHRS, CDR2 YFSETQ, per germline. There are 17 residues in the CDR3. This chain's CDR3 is CASSFGIGTANTGELFF. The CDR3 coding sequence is TGCGCCAGCAGCTTTGGGATCGGGACGGCGAACACCGGGGAGCTGTTTTTT.

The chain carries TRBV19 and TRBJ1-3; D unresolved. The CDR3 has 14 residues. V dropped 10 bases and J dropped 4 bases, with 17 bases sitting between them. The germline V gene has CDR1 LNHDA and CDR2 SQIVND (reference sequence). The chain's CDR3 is CATKPGQLGNTIYF. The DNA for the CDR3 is TGTGCCACTAAGCCCGGGCAACTCGGAAACACCATATATTTT.

CDR3 amino acids: CASSFTSGQPYNEQFF. The DNA of the CDR3 is TGCGCCAGCAGCTTCACTAGCGGACAACCCTACAATGAGCAGTTCTTC. The V gene is TRBV5-1, the J gene TRBJ2-1; 8 bases map to TRBD2. The trim removed 2 bases at V and 2 bases at J, leaving 6 bases unmatched. The length of the CDR3 is 16 residues. Germline loops: CDR1 SGHRS, CDR2 YFSETQ. The full variable domain, with the rest looked up from reference TRBV5-1 and TRBJ2-1, is KAGVTQTPRYLIKTRGQQVTLSCSPISGHRSVSWYQQTPGQGLQFLFEYFSETQRNKGNFPGRFSGRQFSNSRSEMNVSTLELGDSALYLCASSFTSGQPYNEQFFGPGTRLTVL.

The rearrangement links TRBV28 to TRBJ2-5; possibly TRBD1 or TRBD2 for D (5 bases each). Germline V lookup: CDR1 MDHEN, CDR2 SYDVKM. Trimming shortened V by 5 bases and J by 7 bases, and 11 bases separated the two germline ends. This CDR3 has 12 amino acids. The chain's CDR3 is CASSLPGATQYF. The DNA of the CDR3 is TGTGCCAGCAGTCTGCCCGGGGCGACCCAGTACTTC.

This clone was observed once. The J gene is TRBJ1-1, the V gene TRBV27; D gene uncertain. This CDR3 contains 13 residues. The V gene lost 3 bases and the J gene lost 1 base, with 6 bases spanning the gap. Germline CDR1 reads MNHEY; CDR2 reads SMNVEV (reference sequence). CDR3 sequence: CASSLGRNTEAFF. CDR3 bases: TGTGCCAGCAGTTTGGGAAGGAACACTGAAGCTTTCTTT.

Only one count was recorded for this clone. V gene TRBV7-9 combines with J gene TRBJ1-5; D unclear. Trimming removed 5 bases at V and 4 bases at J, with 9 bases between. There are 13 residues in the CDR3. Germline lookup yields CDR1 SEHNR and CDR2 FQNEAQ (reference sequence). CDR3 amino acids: CASSPLLNQPQHF. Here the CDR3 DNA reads TGTGCCAGCAGCCCCCTTTTGAATCAGCCCCAGCATTTT. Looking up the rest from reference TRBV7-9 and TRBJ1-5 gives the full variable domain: DTGVSQNPRHKITKRGQNVTFRCDPISEHNRLYWYRQTLGQGPEFLTYFQNEAQLEKSRLLSDRFSAERPKGSFSTLEIQRTEQGDSAMYLCASSPLLNQPQHFGDGTRLSIL.

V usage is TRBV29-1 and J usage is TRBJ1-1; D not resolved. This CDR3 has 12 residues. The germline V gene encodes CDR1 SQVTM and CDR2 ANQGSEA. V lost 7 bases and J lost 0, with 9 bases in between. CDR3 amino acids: CSGGRMNTEAFF. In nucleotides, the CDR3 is TGCAGCGGAGGACGGATGAACACTGAAGCTTTCTTT.

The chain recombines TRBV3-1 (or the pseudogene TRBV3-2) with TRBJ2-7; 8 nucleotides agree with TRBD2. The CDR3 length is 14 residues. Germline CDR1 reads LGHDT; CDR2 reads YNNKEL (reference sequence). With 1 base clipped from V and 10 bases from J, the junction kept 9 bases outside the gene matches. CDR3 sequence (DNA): TGTGCCAGCAGCCAAGGAGTGACGGGAGGGCCCCAGTACTTC. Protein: CASSQGVTGGPQYF.

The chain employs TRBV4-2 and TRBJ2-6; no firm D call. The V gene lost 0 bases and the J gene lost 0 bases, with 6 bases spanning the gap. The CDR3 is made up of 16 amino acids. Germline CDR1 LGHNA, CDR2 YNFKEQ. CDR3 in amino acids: CASSQERSSGANVLTF. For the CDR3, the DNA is TGTGCCAGCAGCCAAGAACGGAGCTCTGGGGCCAACGTCCTGACTTTC.

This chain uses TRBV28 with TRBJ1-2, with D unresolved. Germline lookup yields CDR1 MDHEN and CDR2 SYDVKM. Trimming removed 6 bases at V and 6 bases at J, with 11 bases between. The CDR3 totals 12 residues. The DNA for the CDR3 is TGTGCCAGCAGGGGCCCAGAGGATGGCTACACCTTC. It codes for CASRGPEDGYTF.

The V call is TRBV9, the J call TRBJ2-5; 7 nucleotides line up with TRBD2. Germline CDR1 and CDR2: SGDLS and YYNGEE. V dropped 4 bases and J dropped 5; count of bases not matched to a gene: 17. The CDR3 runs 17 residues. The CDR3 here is CASSLRWTSSGRETQYF. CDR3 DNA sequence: TGTGCCAGCAGCCTGCGTTGGACTAGTTCGGGTCGGGAGACCCAGTACTTC. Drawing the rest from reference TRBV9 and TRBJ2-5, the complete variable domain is DSGVTQTPKHLITATGQRVTLRCSPRSGDLSVYWYQQSLDQGLQFLIQYYNGEERAKGNILERFSAQQFPDLHSELNLSSLELGDSALYFCASSLRWTSSGRETQYFGPGTRLLVL.

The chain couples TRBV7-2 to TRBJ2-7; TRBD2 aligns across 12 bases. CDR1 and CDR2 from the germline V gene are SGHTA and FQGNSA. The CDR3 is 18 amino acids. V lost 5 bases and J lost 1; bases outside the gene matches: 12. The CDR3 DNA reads TGTGCCAGCAGCCCAGGACGGGCTAGCGGGAGGGTTTCCTACGAGCAGTACTTC. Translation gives CASSPGRASGRVSYEQYF.

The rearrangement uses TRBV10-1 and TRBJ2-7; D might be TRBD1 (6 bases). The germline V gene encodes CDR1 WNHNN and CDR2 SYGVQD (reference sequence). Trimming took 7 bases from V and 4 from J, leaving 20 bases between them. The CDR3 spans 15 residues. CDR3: CASNVNRVPSYEQYF. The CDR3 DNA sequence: TGCGCCAGCAATGTTAACAGGGTCCCCTCTTACGAGCAGTACTTC.

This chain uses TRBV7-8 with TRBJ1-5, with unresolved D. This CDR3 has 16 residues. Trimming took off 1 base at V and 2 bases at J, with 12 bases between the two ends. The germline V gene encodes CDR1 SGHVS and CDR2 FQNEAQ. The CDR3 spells CASSLGGGPRNQPQHF. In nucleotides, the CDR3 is TGTGCCAGCAGCTTAGGGGGAGGGCCCCGCAATCAGCCCCAGCATTTT. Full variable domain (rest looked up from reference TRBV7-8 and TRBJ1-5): GAGVSQSPRYKVAKRGQDVALRCDPISGHVSLFWYQQALGQGPEFLTYFQNEAQLDKSGLPSDRFFAERPEGSVSTLKIQRTQQEDSAVYLCASSLGGGPRNQPQHFGDGTRLSIL.

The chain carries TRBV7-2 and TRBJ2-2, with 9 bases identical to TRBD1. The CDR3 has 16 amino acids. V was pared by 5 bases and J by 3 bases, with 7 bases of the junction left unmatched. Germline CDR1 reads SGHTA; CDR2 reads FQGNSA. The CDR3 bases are TGTGCCAGCAGCCCTCCGACAGGGGGAGACACCGGGGAGCTGTTTTTT. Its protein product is CASSPPTGGDTGELFF. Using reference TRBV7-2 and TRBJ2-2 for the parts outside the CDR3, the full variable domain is GAGVSQSPSNKVTEKGKDVELRCDPISGHTALYWYRQSLGQGLEFLIYFQGNSAPDKSGLPSDRFSAERTGGSVSTLTIQRTQQEDSAVYLCASSPPTGGDTGELFFGEGSRLTVL.

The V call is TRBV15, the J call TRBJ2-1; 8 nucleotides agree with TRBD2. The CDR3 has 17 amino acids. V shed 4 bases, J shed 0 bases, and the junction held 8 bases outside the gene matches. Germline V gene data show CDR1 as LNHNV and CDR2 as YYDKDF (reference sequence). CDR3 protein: CATSTSGRGVSYNEQFF. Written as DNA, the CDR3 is TGTGCCACCAGCACCAGCGGGAGAGGGGTCTCCTACAATGAGCAGTTCTTC.

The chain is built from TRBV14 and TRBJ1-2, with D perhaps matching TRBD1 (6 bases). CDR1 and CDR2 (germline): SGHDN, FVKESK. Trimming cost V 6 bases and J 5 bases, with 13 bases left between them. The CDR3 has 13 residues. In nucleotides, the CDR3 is TGTGCCAGCAGTCTTACAGGGCTTTATGGCTACACCTTC. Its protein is CASSLTGLYGYTF.

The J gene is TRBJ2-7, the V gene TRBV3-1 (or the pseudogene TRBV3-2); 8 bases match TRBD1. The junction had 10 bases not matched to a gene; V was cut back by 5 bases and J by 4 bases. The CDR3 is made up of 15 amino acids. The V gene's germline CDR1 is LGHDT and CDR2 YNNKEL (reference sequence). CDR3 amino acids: CASSFFQGAAYEQYF. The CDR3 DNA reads TGTGCCAGCAGCTTCTTCCAGGGGGCGGCGTACGAGCAGTACTTC.

CDR3 in DNA: TGTGCCAGCAGACCCACGGGGCTACGGGGCTACACCTTC. Its translation is CASRPTGLRGYTF. The J gene is TRBJ1-2, the V gene TRBV6-5, with D possibly TRBD1 on 5 matching bases. From germline, CDR1 is MNHEY and CDR2 SVGAGI. V lost 6 bases to trimming and J lost 8 bases, with 16 bases between them. The CDR3 covers 13 residues.

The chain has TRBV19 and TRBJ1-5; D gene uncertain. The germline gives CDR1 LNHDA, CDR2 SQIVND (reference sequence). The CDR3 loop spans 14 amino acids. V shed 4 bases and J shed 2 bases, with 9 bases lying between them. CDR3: CASSTPWGNQPQHF. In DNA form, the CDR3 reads TGTGCCAGTAGTACCCCGTGGGGCAATCAGCCCCAGCATTTT.

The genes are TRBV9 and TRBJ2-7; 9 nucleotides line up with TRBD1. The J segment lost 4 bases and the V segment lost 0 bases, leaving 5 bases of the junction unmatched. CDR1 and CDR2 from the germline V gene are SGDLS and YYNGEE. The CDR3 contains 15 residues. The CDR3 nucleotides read TGTGCCAGCAGCGTAGATCACAGGGGGCTATACGAGCAGTACTTC. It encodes CASSVDHRGLYEQYF.

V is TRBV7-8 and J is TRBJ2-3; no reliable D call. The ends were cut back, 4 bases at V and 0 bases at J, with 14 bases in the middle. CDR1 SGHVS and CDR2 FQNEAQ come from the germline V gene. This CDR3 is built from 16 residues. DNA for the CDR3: TGTGCCAGCAGCTCCATTCTGCCTGGTAGCACAGATACGCAGTATTTT. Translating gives CASSSILPGSTDTQYF.

CDR3 sequence: CASSLVLNTEAFF. The CDR3 DNA reads as TGTGCCAGCAGCTTGGTCTTGAACACTGAAGCTTTCTTT. The chain recombines TRBV7-2 with TRBJ1-1; D call uncertain. There are 13 residues in the CDR3. In germline, CDR1 is SGHTA, CDR2 FQGNSA. V lost 3 bases and J lost 0, with 5 bases in between.

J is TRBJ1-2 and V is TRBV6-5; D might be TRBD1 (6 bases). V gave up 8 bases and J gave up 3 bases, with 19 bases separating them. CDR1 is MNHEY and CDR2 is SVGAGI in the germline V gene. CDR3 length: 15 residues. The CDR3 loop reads CASVPQREGDYGYTF. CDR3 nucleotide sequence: TGTGCCAGCGTACCCCAGCGAGAGGGGGACTATGGCTACACCTTC.